This TCR beta chain was identified during a study of blood T cell repertoires in COVID-19. The overall study: Material from acute and convalescent COVID-19 was sourced from the United States, Italy and Spain. The cDNA or gDNA used as material had been derived from T cells, B-cell-depleted T cells, or PBMCs.

Seattle's cohort entered during active infection and was followed longitudinally. As originally analysed: Reference gene primer amplification gave nucleated cell count estimates. Data came from immunoSEQ multiplex PCR; TCRdb stores just in-frame clones and leaves some out. V and J calls and clone size are those listed in that table; D and trimming were worked out from the DNA. Among approximately 300,000 clones, 90% were seen once, and the ten largest hold 0.95% to 1.3%. CDR3 length equals 12 residues. The V end was cut by 6 bases, the J end by 3 bases, with 9 bases between. The germline gives CDR1 SEHNR, CDR2 FQNEAQ (reference sequence).

The V gene is TRBV7-9, the J gene TRBJ2-7; D is perhaps TRBD1 (6 bases). The sequenced material came from peripheral blood. This receptor was taken from a woman aged 40-49 years with COVID-19, enrolled during active disease. CDR3: CASRTDSYEQYF. DNA of the CDR3: TGTGCCAGCAGAACGGACAGCTACGAGCAGTACTTC. Full variable domain (outside the CDR3, taken from reference TRBV7-9 and TRBJ2-7): DTGVSQNPRHKITKRGQNVTFRCDPISEHNRLYWYRQTLGQGPEFLTYFQNEAQLEKSRLLSDRFSAERPKGSFSTLEIQRTEQGDSAMYLCASRTDSYEQYFGPGTRLTVT.